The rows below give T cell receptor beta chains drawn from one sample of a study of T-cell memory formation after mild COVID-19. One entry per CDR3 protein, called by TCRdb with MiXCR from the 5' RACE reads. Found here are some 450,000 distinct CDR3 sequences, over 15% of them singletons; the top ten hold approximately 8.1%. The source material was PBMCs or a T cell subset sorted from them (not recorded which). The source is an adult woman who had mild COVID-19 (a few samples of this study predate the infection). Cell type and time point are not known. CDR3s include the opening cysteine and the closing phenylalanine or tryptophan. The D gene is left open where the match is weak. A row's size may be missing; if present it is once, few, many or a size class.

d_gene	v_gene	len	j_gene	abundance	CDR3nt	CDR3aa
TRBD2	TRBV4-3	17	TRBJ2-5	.	TGCGCCAGCAGCCAAGCTCCTAGCGGGAGATCGGGAGAGACCCAGTACTTC	CASSQAPSGRSGETQYF
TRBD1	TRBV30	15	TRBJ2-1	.	TGTGCCTGGAGTGCCGGGACAGGGTTTTTGGATGAGCAGTTCTTC	CAWSAGTGFLDEQFF
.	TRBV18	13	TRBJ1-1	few	TGTGCCAGCTCACCTGCGATGAACACTGAAGCTTTCTTT	CASSPAMNTEAFF
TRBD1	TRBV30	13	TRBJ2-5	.	TGTGCCTGCGACAGGGGAGTTGGAGAGACCCAGTACTTC	CACDRGVGETQYF
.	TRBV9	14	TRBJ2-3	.	TGTGCCAGCAGCGTAGTGGGGAACACAGATACGCAGTATTTT	CASSVVGNTDTQYF
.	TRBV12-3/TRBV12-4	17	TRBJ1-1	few	TGTGCCAGCAGTTTAATTGACAGCTATCTATCCAACACTGAAGCTTTCTTT	CASSLIDSYLSNTEAFF
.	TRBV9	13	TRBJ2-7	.	TGTGCCAGCAGCTCGGGCCATTGGGGCGAGCAGTACTTC	CASSSGHWGEQYF
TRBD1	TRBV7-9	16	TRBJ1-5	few	TGTGCCAGCAGCTTTTCGGGACAGGGGGACAATCAGCCCCAGCATTTT	CASSFSGQGDNQPQHF
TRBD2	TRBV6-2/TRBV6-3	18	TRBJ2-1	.	TGTGCCAGCAGTTACTCAGCGGCGGGAGGGGGGCTCTACAATGAGCAGTTCTTC	CASSYSAAGGGLYNEQFF
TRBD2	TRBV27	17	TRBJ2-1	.	TGTGCCAGCAGTTATGCGACTAGCCCGAAACTTTACAATGAGCAGTTCTTC	CASSYATSPKLYNEQFF
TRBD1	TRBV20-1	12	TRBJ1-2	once	TGCAGTGCTCCCGACAGGGGCGATGGCTACACCTTC	CSAPDRGDGYTF
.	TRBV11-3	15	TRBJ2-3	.	TGTGCCAGCAGCTCCTGGACCGGTTCCACAGATACGCAGTATTTT	CASSSWTGSTDTQYF
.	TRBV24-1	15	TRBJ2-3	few	TGTGCCACCAGCCAAGGGACCGGGAAGACAGATACGCAGTATTTT	CATSQGTGKTDTQYF
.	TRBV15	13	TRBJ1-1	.	TGTGCCACCAGCAGGACACGGAACACTGAAGCTTTCTTT	CATSRTRNTEAFF
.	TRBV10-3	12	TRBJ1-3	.	TGTGCCATCAGTGAACCTGGAAACACCATATATTTT	CAISEPGNTIYF
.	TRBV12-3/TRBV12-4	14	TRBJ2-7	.	TGTGCCAGCAGTCCAACCGGACTTGACTACGAGCAGTACTTC	CASSPTGLDYEQYF
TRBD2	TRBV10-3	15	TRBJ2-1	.	TGTGCCATCACCCCCGGGACTAGCGGAAACAATGAGCAGTTCTTC	CAITPGTSGNNEQFF
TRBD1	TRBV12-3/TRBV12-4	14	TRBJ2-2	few	TGTGCCAGCAGTCCGACAGGGGGCTCCGGGGAGCTGTTTTTT	CASSPTGGSGELFF
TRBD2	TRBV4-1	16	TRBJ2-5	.	TGCGCCAGCAGCCAAGACCGGACTAGCGGACAAGAGACCCAGTACTTC	CASSQDRTSGQETQYF
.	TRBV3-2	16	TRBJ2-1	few	TGTGCCAGCAACTATCTGGAGTCAGAATGTGGGGGGGTAAAGTTCTTC	CASNYLESECGGVKFF
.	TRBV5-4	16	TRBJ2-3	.	TGTGCCAGCAGCTTGTCCCTAGCATATAAGGCCGATACGCAGTATTTT	CASSLSLAYKADTQYF
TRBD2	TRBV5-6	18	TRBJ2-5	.	TGTGCCAGCAGCCCACGCGGGCTAGCGGGGGGCCACCAAGAGACCCAGTACTTC	CASSPRGLAGGHQETQYF
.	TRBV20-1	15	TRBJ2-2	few	TGCAGTGCTAAATCAGGGGTAGGGAACACCGGGGAGCTGTTTTTT	CSAKSGVGNTGELFF
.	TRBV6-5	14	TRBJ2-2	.	TGTGCCAGCAGACGCGGGACGAACACCGGGGAGCTGTTTTTT	CASRRGTNTGELFF
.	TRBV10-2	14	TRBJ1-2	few	TGCGCCAGCAGTGAGATGAGGGTGGGGTATGGCTACACCTTC	CASSEMRVGYGYTF
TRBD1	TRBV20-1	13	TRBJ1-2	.	TGCAGTGCTTACCAGACAGGGATTGTACTCTACACCTTC	CSAYQTGIVLYTF
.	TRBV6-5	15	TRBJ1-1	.	TGTGCCAGCACACCCGAGCTTTGGGCGGGCACTGAAGCTTTCTTT	CASTPELWAGTEAFF
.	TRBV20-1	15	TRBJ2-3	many	TGCAGTGCTAGCTCGAGGGCAGGGGGCACAGATACGCAGTATTTT	CSASSRAGGTDTQYF
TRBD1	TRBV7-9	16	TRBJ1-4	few	TGTGCCAGCAGCTTAAAGGGGCGGGACAGTAATGAAAAACTGTTTTTT	CASSLKGRDSNEKLFF
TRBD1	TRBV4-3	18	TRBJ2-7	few	TGCGCCAGCAGCCAAGCCGCACCCGACGGGACAGGGGGCCCCGAGCAGTACTTC	CASSQAAPDGTGGPEQYF
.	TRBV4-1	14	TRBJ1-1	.	TGCGCCAGCAGCTGGAGACAGGCGAACACTGAAGCTTTCTTT	CASSWRQANTEAFF
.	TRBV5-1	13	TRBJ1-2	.	TGCGCCAGCACGCGGTCCGGGCCGTCTGGCTACACCTTC	CASTRSGPSGYTF
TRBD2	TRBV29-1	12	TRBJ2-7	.	TGCAGCGTTGCGTGGGGGGGAGACGAGCAGTACTTC	CSVAWGGDEQYF
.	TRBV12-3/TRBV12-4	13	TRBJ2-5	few	TGTGCCAGCAGTCCCTGGAGTCAAGAGACCCAGTACTTC	CASSPWSQETQYF
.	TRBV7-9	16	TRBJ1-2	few	TGTGCCAGCAGCCCGGCCGGGACCTTGGCTAACTATGGCTACACCTTC	CASSPAGTLANYGYTF
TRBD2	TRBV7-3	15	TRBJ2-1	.	TGTGCCAGCAGCTTAACTGTGGGGGGAGGGAATGAGCAGTTCTTC	CASSLTVGGGNEQFF
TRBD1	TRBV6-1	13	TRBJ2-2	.	TGTGCCAGCACCAGGACAGGGGGCAGGGAGCTGTTTTTT	CASTRTGGRELFF
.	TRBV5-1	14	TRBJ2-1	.	TGCGCCAGCAGCTTTCTGTTGCCAGCCCTCGAGCAGTTCTTC	CASSFLLPALEQFF
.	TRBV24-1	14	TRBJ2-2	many	TGTGCCACTCGTCGGGGGACGGGGACCGGGGAGCTGTTTTTT	CATRRGTGTGELFF
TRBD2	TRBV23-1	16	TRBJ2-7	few	TGCGCCAGCCGCCTACCTTTAGCGGGGGGGCCAGGGGAGCAGTACTTC	CASRLPLAGGPGEQYF
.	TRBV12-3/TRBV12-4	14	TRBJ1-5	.	TGTGCCAGCAGTGCGCGACAGGGCAATCAGCCCCAGCATTTT	CASSARQGNQPQHF
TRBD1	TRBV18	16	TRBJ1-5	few	TGTGCCAGCTCCCTGGGGACAGCGGTTAGCAATCAGCCCCAGCATTTT	CASSLGTAVSNQPQHF
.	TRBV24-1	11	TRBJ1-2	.	TGTGCCACCAGTGATCGCAGGGGCTACACCTTC	CATSDRRGYTF
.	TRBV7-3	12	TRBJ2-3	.	TGTGCCAGCCGGGGTCGCACAGATACGCAGTATTTT	CASRGRTDTQYF
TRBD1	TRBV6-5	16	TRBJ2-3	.	TGTGCCAGCAGTTACCATAGACAGGGAATTTCGGATACGCAGTATTTT	CASSYHRQGISDTQYF
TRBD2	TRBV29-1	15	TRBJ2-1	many	TGCAGCGTCTCCAGGGACTACACCTCCTACAATGAGCAGTTCTTC	CSVSRDYTSYNEQFF
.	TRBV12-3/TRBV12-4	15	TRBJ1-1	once	TGTGCCAGCAGTTTAGAGGGAGAGATGAACACTGAAGCTTTCTTT	CASSLEGEMNTEAFF
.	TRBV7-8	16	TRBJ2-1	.	TGTGCCAGCAGCGTAAACAGGGGGCTTTTAGCGGGGGAGCAGTTCTTC	CASSVNRGLLAGEQFF
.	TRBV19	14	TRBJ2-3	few	TGTGCCAGTAGTGGGGCCGCGGATTGGGATACGCAGTATTTT	CASSGAADWDTQYF
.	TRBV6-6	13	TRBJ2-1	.	TGTGCCAGCAGTTACTCGGGGTACAATGAGCAGTTCTTC	CASSYSGYNEQFF
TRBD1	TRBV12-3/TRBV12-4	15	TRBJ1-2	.	TGTGCCAGCAGGACTGGGACAGGGGTTAACTATGGCTACACCTTC	CASRTGTGVNYGYTF
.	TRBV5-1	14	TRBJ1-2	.	TGCGCCAGCAGCTTGGGGGTTTACGGGTATGGCTACACCTTC	CASSLGVYGYGYTF
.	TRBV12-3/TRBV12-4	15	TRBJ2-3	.	TGTGCCAGCAGTTGGCTTGTGGGACTGACAGATACGCAGTATTTT	CASSWLVGLTDTQYF